Shown below are 20 T cell receptor beta chains from a single sample sequenced in a study of blood T cell repertoires in COVID-19 (dated by TCRdb to the early 2020s). Library creation used the immunoSEQ multiplex PCR assay. TCRdb's version of the immuneACCESS table is confined to in-frame rearrangements and falls short of the full clone set. An unresolved V gene accounts for under half of the shortfall where checked; the remainder is of unknown origin. The sample table records under 250,000 clones; around 86% of these occur just once. The biggest ten clones account for 1.5% to 2% of the sample. What was sequenced was peripheral blood. Receptors originate from a man aged 25 to 45 who had recovered from COVID-19.

V gene TRBV5-1 combines with J gene TRBJ2-2; the D is unclear. This CDR3 is built from 15 residues. V was shortened by 2 bases and J by 0 bases, with 8 bases between the two germline ends. Germline V CDR1 and CDR2: SGHRS, YFSETQ. The DNA for the CDR3 is TGCGCCAGCAGCTTCCAGCGCGCGAACACCGGGGAGCTGTTTTTT. It codes for CASSFQRANTGELFF.

The chain recombines TRBV18 with TRBJ1-1; D gene unclear. CDR1 is KGHSH and CDR2 is LQKENI in the germline V gene. V was clipped by 2 bases and J by 1 base, with 8 bases between them. The CDR3 is made up of 14 amino acids. The CDR3 region is CASSPNAENTEAFF. For the CDR3, the DNA is TGTGCCAGCTCACCAAACGCAGAGAACACTGAAGCTTTCTTT.

This rearrangement joins TRBV7-2 to TRBJ1-5; weak D call: TRBD1 (5 bases). V was cut by 5 bases and J by 10 bases, with 15 bases left in between. CDR3 length: 13 amino acids. The germline V gene has CDR1 SGHTA and CDR2 FQGNSA. CDR3 nucleotides: TGTGCCAGCAGCGACTACTACGGGACTCCCCAGCATTTT. It encodes CASSDYYGTPQHF.

The J gene is TRBJ1-2, the V gene TRBV9, with unresolved D. There are 14 residues in the CDR3. In germline, CDR1 is SGDLS, CDR2 YYNGEE. V was cut by 4 bases and J by 13 bases, with 23 bases left in between. CDR3 sequence reads: CASSPPFTPQYITF. The CDR3 nucleotides are TGTGCCAGCAGCCCCCCCTTCACCCCTCAGTATATCACCTTC.

The V and J genes are TRBV7-6 and TRBJ1-4; D not resolved. This CDR3 is 15 amino acids long. Trimming removed 2 bases at V and 8 bases at J, with 15 bases between. Looked up from germline, CDR1 is SGHVS and CDR2 is FNYEAQ. This CDR3 reads CASSLLGGSAEKLFF. CDR3 in DNA: TGTGCCAGCAGCTTATTAGGAGGGTCGGCGGAAAAACTGTTTTTT.

J is TRBJ2-5 and V is TRBV20-1; no clear D. Germline V gene sequence: CDR1 DFQATT, CDR2 SNEGSKA (reference sequence). This CDR3 is built from 11 residues. Trimming stripped 6 bases from V and 5 bases from J, with 10 bases between. CDR3 loop: CSALGWETQYF. Here the CDR3 DNA reads TGCAGTGCCCTCGGTTGGGAGACCCAGTACTTC.

V usage is TRBV9 and J usage is TRBJ1-5; D might be TRBD1 (5 bases). Germline V CDR1 and CDR2: SGDLS, YYNGEE. This CDR3 spans 19 amino acids. The V gene lost 4 bases and the J gene lost 4 bases, with 27 bases spanning the gap. Here the CDR3 reads CASSSHISPIRVPNQPQHF. CDR3 nucleotides: TGTGCCAGCAGCTCCCATATATCCCCGATCAGGGTACCAAATCAGCCCCAGCATTTT. The variable domain in full, with the rest retrieved from reference TRBV9 and TRBJ1-5, is DSGVTQTPKHLITATGQRVTLRCSPRSGDLSVYWYQQSLDQGLQFLIQYYNGEERAKGNILERFSAQQFPDLHSELNLSSLELGDSALYFCASSSHISPIRVPNQPQHFGDGTRLSIL.

The chain links TRBV5-5 to TRBJ2-2, with a weak D call TRBD2 (6 bases). The CDR3 spans 16 residues. Germline V gene sequence: CDR1 SGHKS, CDR2 YYEKEE (reference sequence). With 4 bases removed from V and 5 bases from J, the gap between germline ends came to 18 bases. The CDR3 nucleotides are TGTGCCAGCAGCCTAATGGGGGACTCTCTAACCGGGGAGCTGTTTTTT. Amino acid sequence: CASSLMGDSLTGELFF.

The chain recombines TRBV9 with TRBJ2-1, with TRBD2 matching over 7 bases. CDR1 and CDR2 from the germline V gene are SGDLS and YYNGEE. With 2 bases clipped from V and 9 bases from J, the junction kept 11 bases outside the gene matches. The CDR3 extends over 15 amino acids. The CDR3 DNA is TGTGCCAGCAGCGTTAATCAACTAGCGAGGTCTGAGCAGTTCTTC. Protein product: CASSVNQLARSEQFF.

The table lists this clone with many counts. CDR3 coding DNA: TGTGCCATCACCCCGGGGAGCGGTGGCTACAATGAGCAGTTCTTC. It translates to CAITPGSGGYNEQFF. The chain joins TRBV10-3 to TRBJ2-1; perhaps TRBD2 as D (5 bases). CDR3 length: 15 amino acids. V lost 7 bases and J 3 bases, leaving 16 bases between the germline ends. Germline-derived CDR1 and CDR2 are ENHRY and SYGVKD.

V usage is TRBV6-5 and J usage is TRBJ2-5, with 10 bases matching TRBD1. Trimming cost V 9 bases and J 5 bases; bases outside gene matches: 3. The germline V gene encodes CDR1 MNHEY and CDR2 SVGAGI. The CDR3 length is 12 residues. The CDR3 is CASRTGGETQYF. For the CDR3, the DNA is TGTGCCAGTAGGACAGGGGGGGAGACCCAGTACTTC.

The chain joins TRBV28 to TRBJ2-6; D gene uncertain. The CDR3 is 13 residues long. CDR1 and CDR2 (germline): MDHEN, SYDVKM. The germline V and J ends were trimmed by 5 bases and 4 bases, with 6 bases remaining between them. The CDR3 loop is CASSLPGANVLTF. In DNA, the CDR3 is TGTGCCAGCAGTCTCCCGGGGGCCAACGTCCTGACTTTC.

The chain uses TRBV10-3 and TRBJ2-1; a possible D gene is TRBD2 (6 bases). V was trimmed by 2 bases and J by 12 bases, leaving 11 bases between them. Germline V gene lookup returns CDR1 ENHRY and CDR2 SYGVKD. CDR3 length equals 12 residues. CDR3 nucleotide sequence: TGTGCCATCAGTGAGGACACTAGCTGGCAGTTCTTC. The encoded protein is CAISEDTSWQFF.

This clone was recorded once. V gene TRBV28 combines with J gene TRBJ2-5; 11 nucleotides align to TRBD1. V was clipped by 5 bases and J by 4 bases; unmatched bases: 12. The CDR3 consists of 17 residues. Germline V gives CDR1 MDHEN, CDR2 SYDVKM. As DNA, the CDR3 is TGTGCCAGCAGTAAACTTGGGGACAGGGGGACGGGAGAGACCCAGTACTTC. This encodes CASSKLGDRGTGETQYF.

The chain employs TRBV20-1 and TRBJ2-3; D gene unclear. The CDR3 length is 11 residues. The V end was cut by 6 bases, the J end by 4 bases, with 8 bases between. Germline CDR1 and CDR2: DFQATT and SNEGSKA (reference sequence). This chain's CDR3 is CSAQSPDTQYF. The CDR3 DNA is TGCAGTGCACAATCCCCAGATACGCAGTATTTT.

V gene TRBV6-5 combines with J gene TRBJ1-1; D call uncertain. V was cut by 2 bases and J by 8 bases, with 6 bases left in between. This CDR3 region has 11 residues. The germline V gene encodes CDR1 MNHEY and CDR2 SVGAGI. The CDR3 DNA follows: TGTGCCAGCAGTTACGGTAGAGAAGCTTTCTTT. Its translation: CASSYGREAFF.

The rearrangement uses TRBV18 and TRBJ2-2; 7 bases are shared with TRBD1. V shed 3 bases and J 4 bases; nucleotides not matched to a gene: 8. Germline CDR1 KGHSH, CDR2 LQKENI. The CDR3 has 16 amino acids. DNA for the CDR3: TGTGCCAGCTCACCTCGACAGGGCCGGGGCACCGGGGAGCTGTTTTTT. Its translation is CASSPRQGRGTGELFF.

The chain links TRBV3-1 (or the pseudogene TRBV3-2) to TRBJ2-5; possible D gene TRBD2, 5 bases. The germline V gene has CDR1 LGHDT and CDR2 YNNKEL (reference sequence). V was clipped by 2 bases and J by 6 bases, with 7 bases between them. CDR3 size: 12 residues. CDR3 coding DNA: TGTGCCAGCAGCCAACCGGGGAAGACCCAGTACTTC. Its translation is CASSQPGKTQYF.

The chain couples TRBV2 to TRBJ2-1; 9 bases fit TRBD2. The CDR3 covers 14 residues. Germline V CDR1 and CDR2: SNHLY, FYNNEI. V dropped 4 bases and J dropped 4; count of bases not matched to a gene: 2. This chain's CDR3 is CASSGGGEYNEQFF. CDR3 coding DNA: TGTGCCAGCAGTGGCGGGGGGGAGTACAATGAGCAGTTCTTC.

CDR3 bases: TGTGCCAGCAGTGAAGCCCCGGGACAGGGGACAGATACGCAGTATTTT. It is translated as CASSEAPGQGTDTQYF. V is TRBV6-1 and J is TRBJ2-3; the match to TRBD1 covers 10 bases. The length of the CDR3 is 16 residues. Germline CDR1 MNHNS, CDR2 SASEGT. V gave up 0 bases and J gave up 3 bases; unmatched junction bases: 3.